The source of this T cell receptor beta chain is a study of response to subunit inactivated influenza vaccine. TCRdb fed the RT-PCR reads into MiXCR, producing one record per CDR3 protein. Of 550,000 to 600,000 distinct CDR3 sequences listed, about 10% were seen once; the top ten hold roughly 10%. This clonotype was counted a few times. V lost 5 bases, J lost 3 bases, and 15 bases stayed unmatched. CDR3 size: 18 residues. This sample comprised PBMCs from blood, obtained on the day of vaccination. The origin of this receptor is a middle-aged man who received an inactivated influenza vaccine. The chain recombines TRBV12-3 or TRBV12-4 with TRBJ2-3; 9 positions agree with TRBD2. CDR3 sequence: CASSPVRSGGTGTDTQYF. The CDR3 coding sequence is TGTGCCAGCAGTCCCGTGCGTAGCGGGGGAACGGGGACAGATACGCAGTATTTT.